This T cell receptor beta chain was captured in a study of cytomegalovirus exposure and HLA in healthy donors. Study findings and constraints: In vitro confirmation showed three CMV-associated chains to be CMV antigen specific. Both high specificity and high sensitivity reportedly marked the classifier's diagnosis of cytomegalovirus status. What a later analysis reportedly showed was that an Asian-associated ancestry cluster had fewer N-insertions than the approximately 720-donor mean.

The PCR used 60 Vbeta and 13 Jbeta primers. The assay was immunoSEQ multiplex PCR, and TCRdb's table has in-frame clones only and misses some. Of about 120,000 clones in the sample, 50% to 80% were seen once. As for the donors, each was a healthy bone marrow donor. With respect to this clone: No antigen is known for it.

This TCR derives from a woman aged 40 to 49 in good health and CMV-seropositive. Specimen: PBMCs.

This CDR3 reads CASSLIEAGEQFF. The DNA for the CDR3 is TGCGCCAGCAGCTTGATAGAAGCGGGTGAGCAGTTCTTC. This chain joins TRBV5-1 and TRBJ2-1; D is possibly TRBD2 (6 bases). Germline V CDR1 and CDR2: SGHRS, YFSETQ. Trimming shortened V by 1 base and J by 9 bases, and 11 bases separated the two germline ends. The CDR3 runs to 13 residues. Looking up the rest from reference TRBV5-1 and TRBJ2-1 gives the full variable domain: KAGVTQTPRYLIKTRGQQVTLSCSPISGHRSVSWYQQTPGQGLQFLFEYFSETQRNKGNFPGRFSGRQFSNSRSEMNVSTLELGDSALYLCASSLIEAGEQFFGPGTRLTVL.